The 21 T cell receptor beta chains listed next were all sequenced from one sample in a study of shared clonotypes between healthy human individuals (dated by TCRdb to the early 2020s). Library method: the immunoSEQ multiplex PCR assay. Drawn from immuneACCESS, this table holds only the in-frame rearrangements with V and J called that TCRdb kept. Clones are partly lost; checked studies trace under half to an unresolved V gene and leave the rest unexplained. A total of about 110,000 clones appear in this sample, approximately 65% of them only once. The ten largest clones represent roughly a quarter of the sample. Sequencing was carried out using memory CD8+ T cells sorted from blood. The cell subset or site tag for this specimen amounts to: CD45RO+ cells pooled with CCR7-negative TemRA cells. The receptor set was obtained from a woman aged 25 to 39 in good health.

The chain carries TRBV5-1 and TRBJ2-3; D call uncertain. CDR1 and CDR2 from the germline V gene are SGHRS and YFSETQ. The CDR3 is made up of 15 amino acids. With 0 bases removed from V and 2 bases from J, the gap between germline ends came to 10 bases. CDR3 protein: CASSLAGYYTDTQYF. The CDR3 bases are TGCGCCAGCAGCTTGGCAGGTTATTACACAGATACGCAGTATTTT.

The CDR3 here is CASSSLGRYEQFF. The CDR3 DNA reads as TGTGCCAGCAGCTCTCTCGGGCGTTATGAGCAGTTCTTC. V usage is TRBV7-8 and J usage is TRBJ2-1, with D unresolved. Germline CDR1 is SGHVS and CDR2 is FQNEAQ. V gave up 4 bases and J gave up 8 bases, with 12 bases separating them. This CDR3 spans 13 amino acids.

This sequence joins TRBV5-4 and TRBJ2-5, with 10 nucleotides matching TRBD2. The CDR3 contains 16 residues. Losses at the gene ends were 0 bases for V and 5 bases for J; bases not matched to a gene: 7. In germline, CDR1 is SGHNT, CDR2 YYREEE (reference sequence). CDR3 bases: TGTGCCAGCAGCTTGGCCCCAGCGGGAGGGCGGGAGACCCAGTACTTC. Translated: CASSLAPAGGRETQYF. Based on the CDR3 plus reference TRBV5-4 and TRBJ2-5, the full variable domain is ETGVTQSPTHLIKTRGQQVTLRCSSQSGHNTVSWYQQALGQGPQFIFQYYREEENGRGNFPPRFSGLQFPNYSSELNVNALELDDSALYLCASSLAPAGGRETQYFGPGTRLLVL.

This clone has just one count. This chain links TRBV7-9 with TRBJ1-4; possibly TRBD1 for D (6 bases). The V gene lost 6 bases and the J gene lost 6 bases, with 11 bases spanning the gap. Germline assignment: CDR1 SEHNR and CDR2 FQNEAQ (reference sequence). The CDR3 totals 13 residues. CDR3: CASSPTGYEKLFF. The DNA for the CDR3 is TGTGCCAGCAGTCCAACAGGGTATGAAAAACTGTTTTTT.

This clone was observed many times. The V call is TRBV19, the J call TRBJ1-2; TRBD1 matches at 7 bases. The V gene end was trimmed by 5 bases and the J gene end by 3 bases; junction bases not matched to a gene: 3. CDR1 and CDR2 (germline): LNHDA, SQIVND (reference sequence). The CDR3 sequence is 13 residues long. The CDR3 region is CASSVGQDYGYTF. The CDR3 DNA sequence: TGTGCCAGTAGTGTCGGACAGGACTATGGCTACACCTTC.

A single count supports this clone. For the CDR3, the DNA is TGCAGTGCTAGGACAGGGAGGGGCTACACCTTC. This encodes CSARTGRGYTF. The chain has TRBV20-1 and TRBJ1-2; 7 nucleotides align to TRBD1. The junction had 3 bases not matched to a gene; V was cut back by 3 bases and J by 8 bases. Germline-derived CDR1 and CDR2 are DFQATT and SNEGSKA (reference sequence). The CDR3 has 11 residues.

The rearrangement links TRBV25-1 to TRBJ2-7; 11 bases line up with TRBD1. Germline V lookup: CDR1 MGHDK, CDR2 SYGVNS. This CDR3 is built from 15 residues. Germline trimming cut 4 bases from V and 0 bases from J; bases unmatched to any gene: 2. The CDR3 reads CASSVGQGGSYEQYF. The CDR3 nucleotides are TGTGCCAGCAGTGTGGGACAGGGGGGCTCCTACGAGCAGTACTTC.

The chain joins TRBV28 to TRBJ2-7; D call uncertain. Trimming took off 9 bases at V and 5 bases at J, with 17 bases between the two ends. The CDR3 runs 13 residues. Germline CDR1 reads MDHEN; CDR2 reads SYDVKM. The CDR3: CASTFGVYHEQYF. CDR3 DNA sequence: TGTGCCAGTACCTTTGGAGTTTACCACGAGCAGTACTTC.

CDR3 sequence (DNA): TGTGCCAGCATCGCAGACAGGGGGGGAAACACCATATATTTT. This codes for CASIADRGGNTIYF. The rearrangement joins TRBV11-2 to TRBJ1-3; TRBD1 matches 9 bases. V trimming: 7 bases; J trimming: 4 bases; junction bases outside the gene matches: 5. CDR1 is SGHAT and CDR2 is FQNNGV in the germline V gene. The CDR3 has 14 residues.

Here the CDR3 DNA reads TGTGCCAGTAGTATATGGACGCATCAGCCCCAGCATTTT. As protein: CASSIWTHQPQHF. The rearrangement joins TRBV19 to TRBJ1-5, with D unresolved. Per the germline V gene, CDR1 is LNHDA and CDR2 is SQIVND (reference sequence). The CDR3 runs 13 residues. Trimming removed 2 bases at V and 5 bases at J, with 7 bases between. The full variable domain, rest sourced from reference TRBV19 and TRBJ1-5, is DGGITQSPKYLFRKEGQNVTLSCEQNLNHDAMYWYRQDPGQGLRLIYYSQIVNDFQKGDIAEGYSVSREKKESFPLTVTSAQKNPTAFYLCASSIWTHQPQHFGDGTRLSIL.

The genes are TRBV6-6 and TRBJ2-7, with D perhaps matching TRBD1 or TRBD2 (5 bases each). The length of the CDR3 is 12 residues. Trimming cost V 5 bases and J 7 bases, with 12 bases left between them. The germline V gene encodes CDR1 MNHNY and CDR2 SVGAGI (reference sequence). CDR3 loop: CASSVSGGEQYF. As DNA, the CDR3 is TGTGCCAGCAGTGTTTCTGGGGGAGAGCAGTACTTC.

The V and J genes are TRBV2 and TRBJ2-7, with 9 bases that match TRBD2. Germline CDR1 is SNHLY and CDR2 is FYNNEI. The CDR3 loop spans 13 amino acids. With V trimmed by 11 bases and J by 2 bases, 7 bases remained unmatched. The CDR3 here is CACRTSEPYEQYF. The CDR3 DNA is TGTGCCTGCCGGACTAGCGAACCCTACGAGCAGTACTTC.

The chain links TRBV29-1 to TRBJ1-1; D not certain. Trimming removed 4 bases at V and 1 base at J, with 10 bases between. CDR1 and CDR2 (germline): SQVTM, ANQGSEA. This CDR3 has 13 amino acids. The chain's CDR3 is CSVVRTTNTEAFF. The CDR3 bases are TGCAGCGTTGTGAGGACGACGAACACTGAAGCTTTCTTT.

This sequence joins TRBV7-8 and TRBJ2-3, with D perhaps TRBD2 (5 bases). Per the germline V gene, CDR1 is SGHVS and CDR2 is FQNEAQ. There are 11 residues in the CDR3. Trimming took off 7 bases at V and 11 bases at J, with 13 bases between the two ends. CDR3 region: CASTSPEGQYF. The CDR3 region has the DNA TGTGCCAGCACCAGTCCTGAGGGGCAGTATTTT.

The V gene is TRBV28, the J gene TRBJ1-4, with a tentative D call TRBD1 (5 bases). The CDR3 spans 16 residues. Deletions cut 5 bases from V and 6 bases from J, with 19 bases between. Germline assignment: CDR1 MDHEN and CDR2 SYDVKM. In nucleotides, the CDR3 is TGTGCCAGCAGTCTCCGGGACGAAATGTGGGATGAAAAACTGTTTTTT. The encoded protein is CASSLRDEMWDEKLFF.

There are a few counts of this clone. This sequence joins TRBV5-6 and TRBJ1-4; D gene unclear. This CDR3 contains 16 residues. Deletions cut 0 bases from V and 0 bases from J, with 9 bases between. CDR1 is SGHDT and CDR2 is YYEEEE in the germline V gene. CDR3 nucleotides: TGTGCCAGCAGCTTGGGGTCAGAGGCAACTAATGAAAAACTGTTTTTT. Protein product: CASSLGSEATNEKLFF.

The CDR3, as DNA: TGTGCCAGCAGTGAGAACGGGGGAGCTTTCTTT. This translates into CASSENGGAFF. The rearrangement joins TRBV25-1 to TRBJ1-1, with D tentatively TRBD1 (5 bases). The CDR3 covers 11 residues. Per the germline V gene, CDR1 is MGHDK and CDR2 is SYGVNS. The V end lost 3 bases, the J end lost 10 bases, and 9 bases lay between the germline ends.

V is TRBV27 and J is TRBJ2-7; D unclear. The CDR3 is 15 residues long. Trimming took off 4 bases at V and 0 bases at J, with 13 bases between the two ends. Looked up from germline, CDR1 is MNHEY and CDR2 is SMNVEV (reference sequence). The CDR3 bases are TGTGCCAGCAGTTCCGTAAGATCAAACTCCTACGAGCAGTACTTC. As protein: CASSSVRSNSYEQYF.

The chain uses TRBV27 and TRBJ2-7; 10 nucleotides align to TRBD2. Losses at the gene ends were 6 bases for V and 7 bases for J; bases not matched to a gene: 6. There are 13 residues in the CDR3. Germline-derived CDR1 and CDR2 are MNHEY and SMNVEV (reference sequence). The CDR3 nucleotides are TGTGCCAGCAGCCATCCGGGACTAGCGGAGCAGTACTTC. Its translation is CASSHPGLAEQYF.

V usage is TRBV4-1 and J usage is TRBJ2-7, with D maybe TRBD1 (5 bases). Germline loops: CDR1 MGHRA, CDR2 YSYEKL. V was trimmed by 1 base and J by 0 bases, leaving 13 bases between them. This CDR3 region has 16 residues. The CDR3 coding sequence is TGCGCCAGCAGCCAAGTACGAGTAGGGGTCTCCTACGAGCAGTACTTC. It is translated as CASSQVRVGVSYEQYF.

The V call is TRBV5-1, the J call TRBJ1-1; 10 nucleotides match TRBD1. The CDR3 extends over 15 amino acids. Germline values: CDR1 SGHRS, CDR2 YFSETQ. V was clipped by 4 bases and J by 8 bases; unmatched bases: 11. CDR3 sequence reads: CASSPRPGQGSEAFF. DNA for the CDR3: TGCGCCAGCAGCCCCAGACCGGGACAGGGGTCGGAAGCTTTCTTT.